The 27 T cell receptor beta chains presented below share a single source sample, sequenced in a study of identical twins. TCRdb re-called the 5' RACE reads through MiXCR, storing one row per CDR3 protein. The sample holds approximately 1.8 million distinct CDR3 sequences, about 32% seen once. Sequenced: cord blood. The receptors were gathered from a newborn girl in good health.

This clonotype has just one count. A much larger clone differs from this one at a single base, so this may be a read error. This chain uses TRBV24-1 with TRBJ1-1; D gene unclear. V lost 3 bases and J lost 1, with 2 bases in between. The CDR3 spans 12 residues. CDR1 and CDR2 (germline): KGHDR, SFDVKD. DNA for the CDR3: TGTGCCACCAGTGATGGGAACACTGAAGCTTTCTTT. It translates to CATSDGNTEAFF.

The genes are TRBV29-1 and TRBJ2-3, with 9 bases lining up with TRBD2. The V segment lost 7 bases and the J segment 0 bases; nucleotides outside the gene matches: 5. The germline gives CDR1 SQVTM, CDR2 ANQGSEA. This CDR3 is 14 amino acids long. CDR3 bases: TGCAGCGCTGGGCGGGGGGGGAGCACAGATACGCAGTATTTT. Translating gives CSAGRGGSTDTQYF.

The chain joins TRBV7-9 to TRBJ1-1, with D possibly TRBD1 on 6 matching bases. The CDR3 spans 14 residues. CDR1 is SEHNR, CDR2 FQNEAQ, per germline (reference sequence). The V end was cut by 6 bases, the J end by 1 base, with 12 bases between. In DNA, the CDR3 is TGTGCCAGCAGAGAAGGCAGGGGGAACACTGAAGCTTTCTTT. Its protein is CASREGRGNTEAFF.

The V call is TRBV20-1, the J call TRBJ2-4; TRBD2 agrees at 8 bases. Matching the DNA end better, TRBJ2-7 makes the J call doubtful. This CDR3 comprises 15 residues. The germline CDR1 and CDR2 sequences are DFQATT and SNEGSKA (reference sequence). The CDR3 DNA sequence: TGCAGTGCTAGAGATAGGGGAGCGGGGGCCTACGAGCAGTACTTC. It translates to CSARDRGAGAYEQYF.

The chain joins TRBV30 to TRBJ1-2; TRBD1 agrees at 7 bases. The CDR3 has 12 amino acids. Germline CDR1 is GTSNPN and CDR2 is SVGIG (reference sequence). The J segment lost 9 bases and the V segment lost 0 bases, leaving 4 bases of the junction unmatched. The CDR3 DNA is TGTGCCTGGAGTGTCCAGGGGGTTAGCTACACCTTC. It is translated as CAWSVQGVSYTF.

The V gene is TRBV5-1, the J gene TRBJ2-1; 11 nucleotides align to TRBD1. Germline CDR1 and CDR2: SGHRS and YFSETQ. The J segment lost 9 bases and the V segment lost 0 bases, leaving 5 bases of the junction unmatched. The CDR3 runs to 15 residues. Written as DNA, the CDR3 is TGCGCCAGCAGCTTGGCCGGACAGGGGGCGGCTGAGCAGTTCTTC. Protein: CASSLAGQGAAEQFF.

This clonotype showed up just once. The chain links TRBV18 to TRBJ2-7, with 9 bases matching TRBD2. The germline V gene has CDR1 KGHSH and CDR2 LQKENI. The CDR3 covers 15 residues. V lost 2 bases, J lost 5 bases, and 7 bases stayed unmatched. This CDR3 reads CASSPSRLAVDEQYF. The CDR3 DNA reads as TGTGCCAGCTCACCATCGAGACTAGCGGTGGACGAGCAGTACTTC.

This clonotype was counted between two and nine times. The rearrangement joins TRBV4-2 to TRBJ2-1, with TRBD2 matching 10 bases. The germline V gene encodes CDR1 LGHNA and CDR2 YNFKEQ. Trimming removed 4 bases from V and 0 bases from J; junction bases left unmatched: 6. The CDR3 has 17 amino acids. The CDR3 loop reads CASSLLAGGYSYNEQFF. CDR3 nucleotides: TGTGCCAGCAGCCTATTAGCGGGGGGTTACTCCTACAATGAGCAGTTCTTC.

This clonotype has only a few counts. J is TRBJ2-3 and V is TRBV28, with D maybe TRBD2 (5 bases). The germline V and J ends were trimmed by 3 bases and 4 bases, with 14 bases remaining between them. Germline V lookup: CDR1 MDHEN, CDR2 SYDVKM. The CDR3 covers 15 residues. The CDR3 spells CASSFSSRGSDTQYF. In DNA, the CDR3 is TGTGCCAGCAGTTTTTCCAGTCGAGGGTCAGATACGCAGTATTTT.

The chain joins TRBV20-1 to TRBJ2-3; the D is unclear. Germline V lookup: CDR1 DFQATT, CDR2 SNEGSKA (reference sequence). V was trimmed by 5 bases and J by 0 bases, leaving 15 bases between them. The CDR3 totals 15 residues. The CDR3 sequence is CSARGPPSSTDTQYF. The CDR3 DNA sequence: TGCAGTGCTCGAGGACCTCCCTCTAGCACAGATACGCAGTATTTT.

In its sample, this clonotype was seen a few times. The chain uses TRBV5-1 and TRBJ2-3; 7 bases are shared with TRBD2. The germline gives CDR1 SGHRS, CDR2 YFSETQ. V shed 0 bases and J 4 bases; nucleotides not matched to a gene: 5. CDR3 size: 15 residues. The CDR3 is CASSLAGGRPDTQYF. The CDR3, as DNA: TGCGCCAGCAGCTTGGCCGGGGGGAGACCAGATACGCAGTATTTT. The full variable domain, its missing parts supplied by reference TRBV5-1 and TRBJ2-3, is KAGVTQTPRYLIKTRGQQVTLSCSPISGHRSVSWYQQTPGQGLQFLFEYFSETQRNKGNFPGRFSGRQFSNSRSEMNVSTLELGDSALYLCASSLAGGRPDTQYFGPGTRLTVL.

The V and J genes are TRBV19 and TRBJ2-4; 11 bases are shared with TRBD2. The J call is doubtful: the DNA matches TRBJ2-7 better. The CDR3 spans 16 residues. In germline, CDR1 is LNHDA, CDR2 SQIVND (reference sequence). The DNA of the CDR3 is TGTGCCAGTAGTAAAAAACCGGGACTAGCGGCCTACGAGCAGTACTTC. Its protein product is CASSKKPGLAAYEQYF.

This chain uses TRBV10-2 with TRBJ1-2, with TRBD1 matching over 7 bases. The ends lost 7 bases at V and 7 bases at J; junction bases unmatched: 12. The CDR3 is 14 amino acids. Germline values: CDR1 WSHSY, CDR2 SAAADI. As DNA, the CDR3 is TGCGCCAGCACAGCCCAGACAGGGAATAGTGGCTACACCTTC. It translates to CASTAQTGNSGYTF.

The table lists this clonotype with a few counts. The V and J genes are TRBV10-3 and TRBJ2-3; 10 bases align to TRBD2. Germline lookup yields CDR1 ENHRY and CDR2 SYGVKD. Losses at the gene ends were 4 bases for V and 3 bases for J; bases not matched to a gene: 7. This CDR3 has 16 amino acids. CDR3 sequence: CAISGASGRGTDTQYF. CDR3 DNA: TGTGCCATCAGTGGGGCTAGCGGGAGAGGGACAGATACGCAGTATTTT.

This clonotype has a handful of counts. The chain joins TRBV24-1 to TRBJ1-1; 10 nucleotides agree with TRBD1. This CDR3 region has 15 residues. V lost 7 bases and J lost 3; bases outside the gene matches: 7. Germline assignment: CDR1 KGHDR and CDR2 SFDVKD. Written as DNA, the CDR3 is TGTGCCACCAGCCATTCCGGACAGGGGGACACTGAAGCTTTCTTT. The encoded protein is CATSHSGQGDTEAFF.

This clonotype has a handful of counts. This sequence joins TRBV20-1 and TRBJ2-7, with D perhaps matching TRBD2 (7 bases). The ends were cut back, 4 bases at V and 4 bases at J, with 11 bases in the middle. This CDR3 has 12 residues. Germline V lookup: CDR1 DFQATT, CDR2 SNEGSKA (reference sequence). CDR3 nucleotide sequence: TGCAGTGCTACCAAGGGGGGGTACGAGCAGTACTTC. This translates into CSATKGGYEQYF.

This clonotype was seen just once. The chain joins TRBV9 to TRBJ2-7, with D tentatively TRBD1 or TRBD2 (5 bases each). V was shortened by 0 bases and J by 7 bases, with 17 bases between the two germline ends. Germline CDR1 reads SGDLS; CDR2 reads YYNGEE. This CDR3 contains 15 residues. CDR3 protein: CASSVVGGSYNEQYF. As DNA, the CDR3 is TGTGCCAGCAGCGTAGTTGGGGGTTCCTACAATGAGCAGTACTTC. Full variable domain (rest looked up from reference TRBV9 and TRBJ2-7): DSGVTQTPKHLITATGQRVTLRCSPRSGDLSVYWYQQSLDQGLQFLIQYYNGEERAKGNILERFSAQQFPDLHSELNLSSLELGDSALYFCASSVVGGSYNEQYFGPGTRLTVT.

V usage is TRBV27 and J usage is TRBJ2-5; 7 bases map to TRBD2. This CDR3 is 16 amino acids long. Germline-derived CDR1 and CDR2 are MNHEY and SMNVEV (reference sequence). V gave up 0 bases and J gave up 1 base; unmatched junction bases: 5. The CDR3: CASSLSGGAFQETQYF. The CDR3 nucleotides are TGTGCCAGCAGTTTATCGGGAGGGGCCTTCCAAGAGACCCAGTACTTC.

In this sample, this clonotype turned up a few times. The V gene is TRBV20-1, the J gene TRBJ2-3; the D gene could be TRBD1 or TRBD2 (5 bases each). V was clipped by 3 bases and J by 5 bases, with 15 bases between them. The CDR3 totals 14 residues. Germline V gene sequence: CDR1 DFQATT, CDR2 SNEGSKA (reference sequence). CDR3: CSASHSGPLDTQYF. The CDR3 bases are TGCAGTGCTAGCCATTCGGGGCCGCTAGATACGCAGTATTTT.

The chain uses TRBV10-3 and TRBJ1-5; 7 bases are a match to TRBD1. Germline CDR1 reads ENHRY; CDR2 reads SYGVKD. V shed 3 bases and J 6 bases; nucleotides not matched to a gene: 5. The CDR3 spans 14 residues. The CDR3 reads CAISDSTGTQPQHF. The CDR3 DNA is TGTGCCATCAGTGACTCGACAGGGACTCAGCCCCAGCATTTT.

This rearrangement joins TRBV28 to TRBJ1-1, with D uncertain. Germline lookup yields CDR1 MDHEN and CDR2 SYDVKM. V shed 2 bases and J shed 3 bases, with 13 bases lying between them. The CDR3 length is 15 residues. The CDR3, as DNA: TGTGCCAGCAGTTTAGGGCGTGGTGAGTACACTGAAGCTTTCTTT. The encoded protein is CASSLGRGEYTEAFF.

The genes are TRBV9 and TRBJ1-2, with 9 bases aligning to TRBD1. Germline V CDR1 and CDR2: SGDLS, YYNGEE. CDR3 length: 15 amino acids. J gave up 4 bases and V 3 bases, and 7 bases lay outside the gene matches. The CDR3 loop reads CASSGTGGDVYGYTF. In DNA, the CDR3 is TGTGCCAGCAGCGGAACAGGGGGCGATGTCTATGGCTACACCTTC.

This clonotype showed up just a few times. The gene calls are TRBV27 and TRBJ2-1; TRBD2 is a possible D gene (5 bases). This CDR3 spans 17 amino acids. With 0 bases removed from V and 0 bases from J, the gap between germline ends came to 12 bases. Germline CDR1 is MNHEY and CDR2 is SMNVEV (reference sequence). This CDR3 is CASSLSALLVSYNEQFF. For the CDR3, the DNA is TGTGCCAGCAGTTTATCGGCCCTACTAGTCTCCTACAATGAGCAGTTCTTC.

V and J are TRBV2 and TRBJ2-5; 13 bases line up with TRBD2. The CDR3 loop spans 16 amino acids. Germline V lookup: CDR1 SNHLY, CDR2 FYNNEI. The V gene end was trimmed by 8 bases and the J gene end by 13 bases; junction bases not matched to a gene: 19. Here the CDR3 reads CASGTSGGAPYNERYF. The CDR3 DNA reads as TGTGCCAGCGGAACTAGCGGGGGGGCCCCTTACAATGAGCGGTACTTC.

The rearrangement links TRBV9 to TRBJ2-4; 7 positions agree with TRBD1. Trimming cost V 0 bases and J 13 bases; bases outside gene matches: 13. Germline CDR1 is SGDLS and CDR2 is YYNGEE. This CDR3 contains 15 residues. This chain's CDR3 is CASSVEPTGAGEQYF. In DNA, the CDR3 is TGTGCCAGCAGCGTAGAACCAACAGGGGCAGGAGAGCAGTACTTC.

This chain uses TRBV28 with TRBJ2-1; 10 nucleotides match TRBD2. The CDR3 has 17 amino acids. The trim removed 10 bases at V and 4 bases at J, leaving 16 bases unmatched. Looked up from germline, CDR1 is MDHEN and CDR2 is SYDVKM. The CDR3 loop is CAISSGLARSIYNEQFF. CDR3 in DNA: TGTGCCATCTCATCGGGACTAGCGAGATCTATTTACAATGAGCAGTTCTTC.

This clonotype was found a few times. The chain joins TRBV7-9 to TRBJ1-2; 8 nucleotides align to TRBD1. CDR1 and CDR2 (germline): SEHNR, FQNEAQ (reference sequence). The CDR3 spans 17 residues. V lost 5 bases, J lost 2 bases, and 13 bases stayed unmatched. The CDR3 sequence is CASSHIKGQGLNYGYTF. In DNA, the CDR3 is TGTGCCAGCAGCCACATAAAAGGACAGGGATTAAACTATGGCTACACCTTC.